This TCR beta chain is from a study of blood T cell repertoires in COVID-19 (dated by TCRdb to the early 2020s). General notes on the study: The collaborator samples originated in the United States, Italy and Spain and spanned the acute and convalescent phases of COVID-19. The prospective study material was composed of cDNA or gDNA derived from T cells, B-cell-depleted T cells, or PBMCs. Deeply sampled blood TCRbeta repertoires from subjects exposed to, actively infected with, or recovered from COVID-19 were included in the dataset. The repertoires were made available in a free public database intended to serve as a resource for research on the immune response to SARS-CoV-2. Samples were obtained from the ongoing ImmuneRACE study (first 160 participants) and from about 1,300 subjects provided by 6 global collaborators. Nearly every sample came with metadata listing a de-identified subject ID, COVID-19 status, age in years and sex. Where available, HLA class I and class II types were obtained from metadata supplied by the sample provider rather than from assay-based typing.

TCRbeta CDR3 regions were amplified from genomic DNA by means of the immunoSEQ Assay, a bias-controlled multiplex PCR. The published analysis was carried out like this. Nucleated cell counts per sample were estimated from amplification of reference gene primers within the assay. To quantify the absolute abundance of each unique TCRbeta CDR3 rearrangement, sequence reads were collapsed and filtered. For each sample, productive Simpson clonality was calculated by taking the square root of Simpson's diversity index across productive rearrangements. The clones in this table, taken by TCRdb from immuneACCESS, are in-frame only. Not every clone is retained; where verified, under half of the shortfall comes from an unresolved V gene, and the cause of the rest is unknown. From that table come the V and J calls and clone size; the DNA was used to work out D and trimming. Within this sample are 75,000 to 95,000 clones, with roughly 90% of them counted one time only. The ten biggest clones cover 1.7% of the sample.

Remarks on this clone: Which antigen it targets is not known. The input lacks base qualities; no much larger clone sits a single base away.

The investigation overall reported the following: The amount of clinical and demographic metadata varied by source and participant and was provided uncurated.

V and J are trimmed by 2 bases and 4 bases, and the gene matches miss 12 bases of the junction. Counted from cysteine to phenylalanine, this CDR3 has 17 amino acids. The kept DNA is CDR3 alone, 51 bases in frame from the first base. CDR1 and CDR2, per the germline V gene, are LGHNA and YSLEER. The collaborating institutions used their own protocols to collect whole blood in K2EDTA tubes. For TCRbeta analysis, collaborator samples were shipped as frozen whole blood, as isolated PBMCs, or as DNA extracted from either sample type. The rearrangement combines TRBV4-3 with TRBJ2-7, with 9 middle bases fitting TRBD1. This sequence originates from a man aged 55 to 70 with acute or convalescent COVID-19. Material for sequencing was peripheral blood. The sequenced DNA: TGCGCCAGCAGCCAAATTGCCGGCGGGACAGGGAATTACGAGCAGTACTTC. This gives the protein CASSQIAGGTGNYEQYF.